Below are 32 T cell receptor beta chains sequenced from a single sample in a study of T cells in narcolepsy. The assay was immunoSEQ multiplex PCR, and TCRdb's table has in-frame clones only and misses some. The sample contains roughly 34,000 clones, under 90% of which appear only once. Sequenced: CD45RA- memory CD4+ T cells from PBMCs. The receptors were sampled from a human donor with narcolepsy.

This clone was observed a handful of times. The genes are TRBV11-3 and TRBJ2-2, with D maybe TRBD1 (5 bases). Trimming stripped 1 base from V and 5 bases from J, with 8 bases between. Germline loops: CDR1 SGHNT, CDR2 YENEEA. The CDR3 is 14 residues long. CDR3 sequence: CASSLGQITGELFF. The CDR3 DNA reads as TGTGCCAGCAGCTTAGGACAGATAACCGGGGAGCTGTTTTTT.

This chain joins TRBV29-1 and TRBJ1-1, with D perhaps matching TRBD1 (6 bases). The V end was cut by 6 bases, the J end by 0 bases, with 11 bases between. The CDR3 runs 13 residues. The germline V gene encodes CDR1 SQVTM and CDR2 ANQGSEA. CDR3 bases: TGCAGCGTACAGGGTTCCATGAACACTGAAGCTTTCTTT. Residues: CSVQGSMNTEAFF.

The chain employs TRBV29-1 and TRBJ1-3; no definite D call. Germline CDR1 SQVTM, CDR2 ANQGSEA. The CDR3 totals 13 residues. V was pared by 1 base and J by 0 bases, with 4 bases between. CDR3 protein: CSVEGNSGNTIYF. The CDR3 region has the DNA TGCAGCGTTGAAGGGAACTCTGGAAACACCATATATTTT.

The table lists this clone with a count of one. The chain combines TRBV30 with TRBJ1-5, with a possible D match to TRBD1 (5 bases). The CDR3 totals 14 residues. Germline V CDR1 and CDR2: GTSNPN, SVGIG (reference sequence). The V end was cut by 2 bases, the J end by 4 bases, with 12 bases between. The DNA for the CDR3 is TGTGCCTGGAGTATGGATACAGGAAATCAGCCCCAGCATTTT. Translation gives CAWSMDTGNQPQHF.

The rearrangement links TRBV30 to TRBJ2-5, with D possibly TRBD1 on 5 matching bases. V lost 5 bases and J lost 2, with 15 bases in between. The CDR3 spans 14 residues. Germline CDR1 GTSNPN, CDR2 SVGIG (reference sequence). The DNA of the CDR3 is TGTGCCTGGGGGGCGGTGAGGTCACAAGAGACCCAGTACTTC. Residues: CAWGAVRSQETQYF.

V gene TRBV7-3 combines with J gene TRBJ2-1; possibly TRBD1 for D (6 bases). V shed 5 bases and J shed 8 bases, with 10 bases lying between them. The germline V gene has CDR1 SGHTA and CDR2 FQGTGA. This CDR3 has 12 residues. In nucleotides, the CDR3 is TGTGCCAGCAGCGACACAGGGTATGAGCAGTTCTTC. It encodes CASSDTGYEQFF.

This chain joins TRBV4-2 and TRBJ1-1; 10 bases are a match to TRBD1. The CDR3 spans 13 residues. Germline V gene sequence: CDR1 LGHNA, CDR2 YNFKEQ. Losses at the gene ends were 4 bases for V and 10 bases for J; bases not matched to a gene: 6. The CDR3 DNA is TGTGCCAGCAGCCCTGAGACAGGGGGCCTAGCTTTCTTT. It yields the protein CASSPETGGLAFF.

The chain employs TRBV5-8 and TRBJ1-1; D is uncertain. Germline loops: CDR1 SGHTS, CDR2 YDEGEE. The CDR3 consists of 12 residues. The V end lost 7 bases, the J end lost 5 bases, and 12 bases lay between the germline ends. The chain's CDR3 is CASPLFKTEAFF. In nucleotides, the CDR3 is TGTGCCAGCCCTCTATTCAAGACTGAAGCTTTCTTT.

The V call is TRBV4-3, the J call TRBJ2-5; TRBD2 is a possible D gene (8 bases). The V gene lost 5 bases and the J gene lost 4 bases, with 26 bases spanning the gap. The CDR3 spans 18 residues. Germline assignment: CDR1 LGHNA and CDR2 YSLEER. DNA for the CDR3: TGCGCCAGCAGCGCTAGCGGGCTATCGTCCAGGGGGAGAGAGACCCAGTACTTC. Protein sequence: CASSASGLSSRGRETQYF.

The genes are TRBV7-9 and TRBJ2-2; possibly TRBD2 for D (5 bases). The germline V gene has CDR1 SEHNR and CDR2 FQNEAQ (reference sequence). Trimming removed 1 base at V and 4 bases at J, with 13 bases between. This CDR3 region has 16 residues. CDR3 bases: TGTGCCAGCAGCTTAGAACTAGGTGGTCCCACCGGGGAGCTGTTTTTT. Translation gives CASSLELGGPTGELFF.

The chain carries TRBV5-1 and TRBJ1-1; D might be TRBD1 (5 bases). The CDR3 runs to 14 residues. The germline V gene encodes CDR1 SGHRS and CDR2 YFSETQ. Trimming removed 5 bases at V and 0 bases at J, with 11 bases between. CDR3 loop: CASRMGVLNTEAFF. CDR3 sequence (DNA): TGCGCCAGCAGGATGGGGGTCTTGAACACTGAAGCTTTCTTT.

The V call is TRBV5-4, the J call TRBJ2-2, with D possibly TRBD2 on 5 matching bases. Germline values: CDR1 SGHNT, CDR2 YYREEE (reference sequence). The CDR3 length is 16 residues. Between the trimmed V and J ends, which lost 1 base and 5 bases, there was a span of 15 bases. The DNA of the CDR3 is TGTGCCAGCAGCTTGCAACTGGGTGGCGGGACCGGGGAGCTGTTTTTT. Its translation is CASSLQLGGGTGELFF.

J is TRBJ1-2 and V is TRBV7-3; unclear D gene. The germline V gene encodes CDR1 SGHTA and CDR2 FQGTGA. The CDR3 is 13 residues long. V dropped 2 bases and J dropped 6 bases, with 10 bases sitting between them. CDR3 loop: CASSLSGGDGYTF. The CDR3 nucleotides read TGTGCCAGCAGCTTATCTGGAGGAGATGGCTACACCTTC.

V and J are TRBV12-5 and TRBJ2-2; a weak D match, TRBD2 (5 bases). Trimming shortened V by 4 bases and J by 0 bases, and 15 bases separated the two germline ends. The CDR3 totals 17 residues. Germline values: CDR1 LGHNT, CDR2 FRNRAP. CDR3: CASGSQRRGSNTGELFF. CDR3 DNA: TGTGCTAGTGGTTCACAAAGGAGAGGGTCGAACACCGGGGAGCTGTTTTTT.

This clone was seen just once. The chain employs TRBV11-3 and TRBJ2-2, with D maybe TRBD2 (5 bases). Germline assignment: CDR1 SGHNT and CDR2 YENEEA. Trimming removed 1 base from V and 4 bases from J, with 13 bases in between. The CDR3 length is 16 residues. The CDR3 protein is CASSLGVLGSTGELFF. The CDR3 DNA reads as TGTGCCAGCAGCTTAGGGGTACTAGGGTCCACCGGGGAGCTGTTTTTT. Looking up the rest from reference TRBV11-3 and TRBJ2-2 gives the full variable domain: EAGVVQSPRYKIIEKKQPVAFWCNPISGHNTLYWYLQNLGQGPELLIRYENEEAVDDSQLPKDRFSAERLKGVDSTLKIQPAELGDSAVYLCASSLGVLGSTGELFFGEGSRLTVL.

This chain joins TRBV18 and TRBJ1-4, with no clear D. Trimming removed 1 base from V and 7 bases from J, with 13 bases in between. Per germline, CDR1 KGHSH and CDR2 LQKENI. The CDR3 is 15 residues long. CDR3 residues: CASSPLGDAGEKLFF. As DNA, the CDR3 is TGTGCCAGCTCACCACTTGGAGACGCTGGTGAAAAACTGTTTTTT.

This chain connects TRBV18 to TRBJ1-6, with TRBD1 identical over 9 bases. With 8 bases clipped from V and 8 bases from J, the junction kept 4 bases outside the gene matches. CDR3 length equals 13 residues. Germline-derived CDR1 and CDR2 are KGHSH and LQKENI. The CDR3: CASHGQGYSPLHF. As DNA, the CDR3 is TGTGCCAGCCACGGACAGGGGTATTCACCCCTCCACTTT.

This clone was counted between two and nine times. The chain uses TRBV5-1 and TRBJ2-3; D gene uncertain. The CDR3 has 16 residues. Trimming stripped 0 bases from V and 0 bases from J, with 11 bases between. CDR1 and CDR2 from the germline V gene are SGHRS and YFSETQ. For the CDR3, the DNA is TGCGCCAGCAGCTTGGGAGGCGCGGACAGCACAGATACGCAGTATTTT. It specifies CASSLGGADSTDTQYF.

CDR3 loop: CASSVRTPSDTQYF. CDR3 nucleotide sequence: TGTGCCAGCAGCGTGAGGACGCCCTCTGATACGCAGTATTTT. The rearrangement joins TRBV5-6 to TRBJ2-3; D gene ambiguous. The CDR3 extends over 14 amino acids. Trimming left V 4 bases short and J 6 bases short, with 15 bases between. CDR1 is SGHDT, CDR2 YYEEEE, per germline.

CDR3 DNA sequence: TGCGCCAGCCGGCTAGGGGAGAGGGGGCGTTCACCCCTCCACTTT. Translation: CASRLGERGRSPLHF. The chain combines TRBV23-1 with TRBJ1-6; 7 bases fit TRBD1. Being an ORF, TRBV23-1 has a function that is uncertain. The CDR3 is made up of 15 amino acids. Trimming took 8 bases from V and 9 from J; bases not matched to a gene: 13.

This clone was picked up one time. The chain combines TRBV14 with TRBJ1-2; a weak D match, TRBD1 (6 bases). The ends were cut back, 0 bases at V and 4 bases at J, with 9 bases in the middle. Germline assignment: CDR1 SGHDN and CDR2 FVKESK. The CDR3 is 14 amino acids. For the CDR3, the DNA is TGTGCCAGCAGCCAAGAGATACAGGGCTATGGCTACACCTTC. Translated, it gives CASSQEIQGYGYTF.

This clone was observed once. V is TRBV6-6 and J is TRBJ1-1; D gene unclear. The V gene's germline CDR1 is MNHNY and CDR2 SVGAGI (reference sequence). The CDR3 consists of 16 residues. The V gene lost 2 bases and the J gene lost 3 bases, with 16 bases spanning the gap. The CDR3 spells CASSYGSRLVDTEAFF. The CDR3 coding sequence is TGTGCCAGCAGTTACGGGAGTAGGCTAGTAGACACTGAAGCTTTCTTT.

This chain connects TRBV28 to TRBJ1-5; TRBD1 is a possible D gene (5 bases). Trimming shortened V by 6 bases and J by 3 bases, and 15 bases separated the two germline ends. There are 15 residues in the CDR3. Germline V lookup: CDR1 MDHEN, CDR2 SYDVKM. CDR3 sequence (DNA): TGTGCCAGCAGCCAAACAGGATTGGACAATCAGCCCCAGCATTTT. Its protein is CASSQTGLDNQPQHF.

This chain connects TRBV5-5 to TRBJ1-5, with 8 bases aligning to TRBD1. The J segment lost 2 bases and the V segment lost 3 bases, leaving 4 bases of the junction unmatched. This CDR3 is 15 amino acids long. Germline loops: CDR1 SGHKS, CDR2 YYEKEE (reference sequence). The chain's CDR3 is CASSSVTGGNQPQHF. The DNA of the CDR3 is TGTGCCAGCAGCTCGGTGACAGGGGGCAATCAGCCCCAGCATTTT.

This chain links TRBV29-1 with TRBJ2-3; 12 bases are a match to TRBD1. Germline-derived CDR1 and CDR2 are SQVTM and ANQGSEA. The trim removed 4 bases at V and 0 bases at J, leaving 11 bases unmatched. The CDR3 covers 18 residues. The CDR3 region is CSVGRGQGASSSTDTQYF. The CDR3 nucleotides are TGCAGCGTTGGCCGGGGACAGGGGGCCTCTTCTAGCACAGATACGCAGTATTTT.

V and J are TRBV18 and TRBJ2-7; D perhaps matches TRBD1 (5 bases). V shed 4 bases and J shed 3 bases, with 13 bases lying between them. There are 14 residues in the CDR3. CDR1 and CDR2 from the germline V gene are KGHSH and LQKENI. The CDR3 DNA sequence: TGTGCCAGCTCACTCAAACAGGATTACTACGAGCAGTACTTC. Translated, it gives CASSLKQDYYEQYF.

The chain uses TRBV4-2 and TRBJ2-1; 9 positions match TRBD2. The germline V gene encodes CDR1 LGHNA and CDR2 YNFKEQ. V lost 4 bases to trimming and J lost 11 bases; unmatched junction nucleotides: 9. The CDR3 totals 14 residues. In DNA, the CDR3 is TGTGCCAGCAGCCCGGGCGGGGGGGCGGTTCAGCAGTTCTTC. It codes for CASSPGGGAVQQFF.

The chain has TRBV5-1 and TRBJ2-2; D tentatively reads TRBD1 or TRBD2 (6 bases each). This CDR3 contains 13 residues. Germline V gene data show CDR1 as SGHRS and CDR2 as YFSETQ. V shed 3 bases and J shed 6 bases, with 9 bases lying between them. The DNA for the CDR3 is TGCGCCAGCAGCTGGGGGGCGGCCGGGGAGCTGTTTTTT. Protein product: CASSWGAAGELFF.

The chain uses TRBV11-2 and TRBJ2-5; D is perhaps TRBD1 (6 bases). This CDR3 is 13 amino acids long. Per germline, CDR1 SGHAT and CDR2 FQNNGV. Trimming took off 5 bases at V and 2 bases at J, with 9 bases between the two ends. The CDR3 is CASSLDRQETQYF. CDR3 DNA sequence: TGTGCCAGCAGCCTGGACAGACAAGAGACCCAGTACTTC.

This clone has a single count. The chain employs TRBV11-2 and TRBJ2-7, with D perhaps matching TRBD1 (6 bases). Trimming removed 1 base at V and 4 bases at J, with 14 bases between. Germline CDR1 SGHAT, CDR2 FQNNGV. CDR3 length: 15 amino acids. CDR3: CASSLVSGEQYEQYF. CDR3 DNA sequence: TGTGCCAGCAGCTTAGTTTCAGGGGAGCAGTACGAGCAGTACTTC. Filled out from reference TRBV11-2 and TRBJ2-7, the complete variable domain reads EAGVAQSPRYKIIEKRQSVAFWCNPISGHATLYWYQQILGQGPKLLIQFQNNGVVDDSQLPKDRFSAERLKGVDSTLKIQPAKLEDSAVYLCASSLVSGEQYEQYFGPGTRLTVT.

The rearrangement links TRBV7-2 to TRBJ1-6; weak D call: TRBD1 (6 bases). V lost 5 bases to trimming and J lost 5 bases, with 13 bases between them. This CDR3 is 15 amino acids long. Germline-derived CDR1 and CDR2 are SGHTA and FQGNSA. CDR3 coding DNA: TGTGCCAGCAGCCTTAGGGGACAAGATAATTCACCCCTCCACTTT. It translates to CASSLRGQDNSPLHF. The full variable domain, in which reference TRBV7-2 and TRBJ1-6 provide the parts outside the CDR3, is GAGVSQSPSNKVTEKGKDVELRCDPISGHTALYWYRQSLGQGLEFLIYFQGNSAPDKSGLPSDRFSAERTGGSVSTLTIQRTQQEDSAVYLCASSLRGQDNSPLHFGNGTRLTVT.

The J gene is TRBJ1-4, the V gene TRBV5-4, with D uncertain. CDR3 length equals 13 residues. The V end was cut by 2 bases, the J end by 5 bases, with 7 bases between. Germline values: CDR1 SGHNT, CDR2 YYREEE (reference sequence). Written as DNA, the CDR3 is TGTGCCAGCAGCTTCGAGGGAAATGAAAAACTGTTTTTT. It codes for CASSFEGNEKLFF.